The clone carrying this TCR beta chain was seen only a few times. The data stem from a study of regulatory T cells in long-lasting Graves disease. Trimming at V came to 7 bases and at J to 4 bases, leaving 5 bases not matched to a gene. CDR1 is MNHEY, CDR2 SMNVEV, per germline (reference sequence). The CDR3 totals 15 residues. Described time point: newly diagnosed GD, antithyroid drugs for less than 3 months. The authors made the TCR library using RNA they extracted from PBMCs. Graves' disease diagnoses followed American Thyroid Association guidelines. Construction of the TCR beta libraries employed iRepertoire HTBI primers in conjunction with Arm-PCR of CDR3 regions. TCRdb called the multiplex PCR reads again in MiXCR, with one record for every CDR3 protein. The sample has around 480,000 distinct CDR3 sequences; 15% to 20% are singletons. These same data were also listed under a study on T cells in Graves' hyperthyroidism and ophthalmopathy.

This rearrangement joins TRBV27 to TRBJ1-6, with 9 bases aligning to TRBD1. This specimen consisted of peripheral blood mononuclear cells (PBMCs), obtained at new diagnosis, from a patient treated with antithyroid drugs. This receptor was obtained from a man aged 35 to 55 with Graves disease. The CDR3 loop reads CASTGTGRYNSPLHF. CDR3 bases: TGTGCCAGCACCGGGACAGGGCGATATAATTCACCCCTCCACTTT.